One sample yielded the 11 T cell receptor beta chains listed below, sequenced in a study of T cells after yellow fever vaccination. TCRdb passed the 5' RACE reads through MiXCR, listing each CDR3 protein once. The table includes about 57,000 distinct CDR3 sequences, 6.5% to 8% detected once. The sequenced sample was CD8+ T cells sorted from PBMCs, obtained 15 days after the yellow fever booster vaccination. These receptors all come from a man aged 30 to 39 who received the YFV17D yellow fever vaccine.

This clonotype was observed many times. V gene TRBV5-1 combines with J gene TRBJ2-1; 7 nucleotides line up with TRBD2. J gave up 4 bases and V 1 base, and 5 bases lay outside the gene matches. CDR1 is SGHRS and CDR2 is YFSETQ in the germline V gene. The CDR3 is 15 amino acids. In nucleotides, the CDR3 is TGCGCCAGCAGCTTGCTAGCGGCGTCTTACAATGAGCAGTTCTTC. Residues: CASSLLAASYNEQFF.

This clonotype was counted at least ten times. This rearrangement joins TRBV27 to TRBJ2-2, with D possibly being TRBD2 (5 bases). The CDR3 is 18 residues long. V gave up 0 bases and J gave up 4 bases, with 18 bases separating them. Looked up from germline, CDR1 is MNHEY and CDR2 is SMNVEV (reference sequence). The CDR3, as DNA: TGTGCCAGCAGTTTATCAACTATTCCCACCCGGGGCACCGGGGAGCTGTTTTTT. It is translated as CASSLSTIPTRGTGELFF.

In this sample, this clonotype turned up many times. V is TRBV27 and J is TRBJ2-2; 10 bases align to TRBD2. The junction had 6 bases not matched to a gene; V was cut back by 0 bases and J by 2 bases. The CDR3 covers 18 residues. Germline V gene data show CDR1 as MNHEY and CDR2 as SMNVEV (reference sequence). The CDR3 bases are TGTGCCAGCAGTTTATCGCCGATAGCGGGAGGAAACACCGGGGAGCTGTTTTTT. Amino acids: CASSLSPIAGGNTGELFF.

The sample holds many counts of this clonotype. CDR3 DNA: TGTGCCAGCAGTCCTCTGAGACAGGGCTCCTACGAGCAGTACTTC. Its protein is CASSPLRQGSYEQYF. The gene calls are TRBV28 and TRBJ2-7; 7 bases match TRBD1. Looked up from germline, CDR1 is MDHEN and CDR2 is SYDVKM. The CDR3 runs to 15 residues. With V trimmed by 5 bases and J by 0 bases, 7 bases remained unmatched.

This clonotype came up many times. The V gene is TRBV29-1, the J gene TRBJ2-5, with D possibly being TRBD1 or TRBD2 (5 bases each). V was clipped by 5 bases and J by 4 bases, with 11 bases between them. There are 12 residues in the CDR3. CDR1 is SQVTM, CDR2 ANQGSEA, per germline. In nucleotides, the CDR3 is TGCAGCGTTTGGGACGGATTAGAGACCCAGTACTTC. Its protein product is CSVWDGLETQYF. The full variable domain, in which reference TRBV29-1 and TRBJ2-5 provide the parts outside the CDR3, is SAVISQKPSRDICQRGTSLTIQCQVDSQVTMMFWYRQQPGQSLTLIATANQGSEATYESGFVIDKFPISRPNLTFSTLTVSNMSPEDSSIYLCSVWDGLETQYFGPGTRLLVL.

This clonotype was counted many times. This chain connects TRBV30 to TRBJ2-5; 8 bases align to TRBD2. This CDR3 comprises 16 residues. V trimming: 1 base; J trimming: 0 bases; junction bases outside the gene matches: 7. Per germline, CDR1 GTSNPN and CDR2 SVGIG (reference sequence). The CDR3 loop reads CAWSEGGGGYQETQYF. CDR3 sequence (DNA): TGTGCCTGGAGTGAGGGCGGCGGGGGGTACCAAGAGACCCAGTACTTC.

The rearrangement links TRBV19 to TRBJ1-2; 8 positions agree with TRBD1. In germline, CDR1 is LNHDA, CDR2 SQIVND (reference sequence). The junction had 12 bases not matched to a gene; V was cut back by 4 bases and J by 5 bases. This CDR3 is built from 16 residues. The CDR3 loop reads CASSRQPQTGEYGYTF. The CDR3, as DNA: TGTGCCAGTAGTAGGCAACCCCAGACAGGGGAATATGGCTACACCTTC. The full variable domain, its missing parts supplied by reference TRBV19 and TRBJ1-2, is DGGITQSPKYLFRKEGQNVTLSCEQNLNHDAMYWYRQDPGQGLRLIYYSQIVNDFQKGDIAEGYSVSREKKESFPLTVTSAQKNPTAFYLCASSRQPQTGEYGYTFGSGTRLTVV.

The table lists this clonotype with a few counts. J is TRBJ1-5 and V is TRBV19, with D unresolved. The CDR3 is 15 amino acids. Trimming removed 5 bases at V and 1 base at J, with 12 bases between. Germline loops: CDR1 LNHDA, CDR2 SQIVND (reference sequence). Written as DNA, the CDR3 is TGTGCCAGTAGTTTGTGGGATACGAGCAATCAGCCCCAGCATTTT. Protein: CASSLWDTSNQPQHF.

This clonotype was detected many times. The gene calls are TRBV7-9 and TRBJ2-5, with TRBD1 identical over 12 bases. Germline values: CDR1 SEHNR, CDR2 FQNEAQ (reference sequence). This CDR3 comprises 15 residues. The trim removed 7 bases at V and 5 bases at J, leaving 8 bases unmatched. In nucleotides, the CDR3 is TGTGCCAGCACCACCGGGACAGGGGGCGGTGAGACCCAGTACTTC. It is translated as CASTTGTGGGETQYF.

This clonotype has at least ten counts. The chain uses TRBV19 and TRBJ2-7; TRBD1 aligns across 9 bases. Germline CDR1 LNHDA, CDR2 SQIVND (reference sequence). Losses at the gene ends were 3 bases for V and 4 bases for J; bases not matched to a gene: 4. The CDR3 loop spans 14 amino acids. The DNA for the CDR3 is TGTGCCAGTAGTATCGGGACAGGGCAATACGAGCAGTACTTC. Protein product: CASSIGTGQYEQYF.

This clonotype was counted between two and nine times. The CDR3 region has the DNA TGTGCCAGCAGTTACTCGGCGGGAGGAAATCAGCCCCAGCATTTT. It encodes CASSYSAGGNQPQHF. The chain links TRBV6-5 to TRBJ1-5; D remains ambiguous. The CDR3 spans 15 residues. With 0 bases removed from V and 4 bases from J, the gap between germline ends came to 10 bases. Germline V gene data show CDR1 as MNHEY and CDR2 as SVGAGI.